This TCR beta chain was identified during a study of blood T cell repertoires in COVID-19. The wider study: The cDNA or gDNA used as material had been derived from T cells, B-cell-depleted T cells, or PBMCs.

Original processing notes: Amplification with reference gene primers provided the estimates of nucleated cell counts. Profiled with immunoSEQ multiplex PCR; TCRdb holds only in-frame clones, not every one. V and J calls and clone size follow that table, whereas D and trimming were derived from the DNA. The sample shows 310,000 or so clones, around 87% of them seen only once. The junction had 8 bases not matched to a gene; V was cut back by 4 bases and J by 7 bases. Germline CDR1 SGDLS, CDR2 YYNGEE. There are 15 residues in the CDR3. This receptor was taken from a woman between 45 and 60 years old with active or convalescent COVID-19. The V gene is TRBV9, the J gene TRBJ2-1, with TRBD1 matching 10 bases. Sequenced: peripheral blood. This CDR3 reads CASSIKGQGPNEQFF. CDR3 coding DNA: TGTGCCAGCAGCATTAAGGGACAGGGGCCAAATGAGCAGTTCTTC.